This TCR beta chain was captured in a study of blood T cell repertoires in COVID-19. Study-level information: Whether acute or convalescent, the COVID-19 samples came from the United States, Italy and Spain. The analysed material was cDNA or gDNA that came from T cells, B-cell-depleted T cells, or PBMCs.

Germline assignment: CDR1 LNHDA and CDR2 SQIVND (reference sequence). The CDR3 has 15 amino acids. Trimming pared 5 bases from V and 2 bases from J, leaving 14 bases between. In the original processing: Estimated nucleated cell counts came from reference gene primer amplification. Method: immunoSEQ multiplex PCR; TCRdb's copy keeps in-frame clones and lacks some. From that table come the V and J calls and clone size; the DNA was used to work out D and trimming. The data hold around 30,000 clones, with more than 70% observed a single time. Sequencing used peripheral blood. The source is a woman between 40 and 50 years old with active or convalescent COVID-19. The rearrangement uses TRBV19 and TRBJ2-3; D might be TRBD2 (6 bases). The CDR3 sequence is CASSSRDSYTDTQYF. The CDR3 region has the DNA TGTGCCAGTAGTTCCCGGGACTCTTACACAGATACGCAGTATTTT.